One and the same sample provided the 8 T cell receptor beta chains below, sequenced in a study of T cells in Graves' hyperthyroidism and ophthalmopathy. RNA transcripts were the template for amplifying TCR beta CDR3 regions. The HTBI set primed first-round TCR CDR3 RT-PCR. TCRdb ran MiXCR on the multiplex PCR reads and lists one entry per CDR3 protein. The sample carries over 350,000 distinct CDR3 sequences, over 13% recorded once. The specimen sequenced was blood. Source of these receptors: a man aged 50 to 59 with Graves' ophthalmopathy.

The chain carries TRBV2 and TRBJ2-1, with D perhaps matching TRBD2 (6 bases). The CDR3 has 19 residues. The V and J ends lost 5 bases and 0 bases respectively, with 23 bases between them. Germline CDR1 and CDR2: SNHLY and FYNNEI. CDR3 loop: CASSFVPGLAGSSYNEQFF. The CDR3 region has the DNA TGTGCCAGCAGTTTTGTCCCAGGGTTGGCGGGGAGCTCCTACAATGAGCAGTTCTTC.

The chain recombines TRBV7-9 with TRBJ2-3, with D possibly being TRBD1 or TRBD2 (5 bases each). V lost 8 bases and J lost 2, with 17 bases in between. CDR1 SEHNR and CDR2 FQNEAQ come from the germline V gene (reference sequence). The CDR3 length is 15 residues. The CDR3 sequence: CASARGRGTTDTQYF. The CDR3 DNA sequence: TGTGCCAGCGCCCGCGGCCGGGGCACCACAGATACGCAGTATTTT.

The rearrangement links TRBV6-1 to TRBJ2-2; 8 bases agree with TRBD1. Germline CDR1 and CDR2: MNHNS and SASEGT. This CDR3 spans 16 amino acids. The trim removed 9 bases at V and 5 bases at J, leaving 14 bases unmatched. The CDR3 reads CASRVADRVRTGELFF. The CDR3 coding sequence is TGTGCCAGTAGGGTTGCGGACAGGGTACGAACCGGGGAGCTGTTTTTT.

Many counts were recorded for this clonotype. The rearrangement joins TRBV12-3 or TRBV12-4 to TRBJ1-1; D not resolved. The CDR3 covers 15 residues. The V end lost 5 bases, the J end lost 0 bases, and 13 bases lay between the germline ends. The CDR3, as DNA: TGTGCCAGCAGTCCCAACGGACGGCTGAACACTGAAGCTTTCTTT. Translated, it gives CASSPNGRLNTEAFF.

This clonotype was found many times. CDR3 in DNA: TGTGCCAGCAGCTTTCTTAGTGGGAGCGATGGCACAGATACGCAGTATTTT. Amino acids: CASSFLSGSDGTDTQYF. The chain links TRBV11-3 to TRBJ2-3; tentative D call: TRBD2 (5 bases). V gave up 3 bases and J gave up 1 base, with 17 bases separating them. This CDR3 has 17 residues. Per the germline V gene, CDR1 is SGHNT and CDR2 is YENEEA. Filled out from reference TRBV11-3 and TRBJ2-3, the complete variable domain reads EAGVVQSPRYKIIEKKQPVAFWCNPISGHNTLYWYLQNLGQGPELLIRYENEEAVDDSQLPKDRFSAERLKGVDSTLKIQPAELGDSAVYLCASSFLSGSDGTDTQYFGPGTRLTVL.

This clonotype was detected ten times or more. The CDR3 protein is CASSQIETQYF. The DNA for the CDR3 is TGTGCCAGCAGCCAAATAGAGACCCAGTACTTC. This chain joins TRBV3-1 and TRBJ2-5; D unclear. The CDR3 is made up of 11 amino acids. Germline V gene sequence: CDR1 LGHDT, CDR2 YNNKEL (reference sequence). Trimming cost V 2 bases and J 4 bases, with 2 bases left between them.

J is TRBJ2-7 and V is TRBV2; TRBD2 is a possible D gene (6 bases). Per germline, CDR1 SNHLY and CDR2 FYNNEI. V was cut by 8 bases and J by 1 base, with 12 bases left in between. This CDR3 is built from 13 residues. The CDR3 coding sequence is TGTGCCAGCCGCGGGGCAACATCCTACGAGCAGTACTTC. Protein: CASRGATSYEQYF.

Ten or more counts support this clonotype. As DNA, the CDR3 is TGCAGCGTGGCTACGGGATCCTACGAGCAGTACTTC. It yields the protein CSVATGSYEQYF. The chain couples TRBV29-1 to TRBJ2-7; the D gene is possibly TRBD2 (5 bases). The CDR3 runs 12 residues. CDR1 and CDR2 from the germline V gene are SQVTM and ANQGSEA. V lost 6 bases, J lost 1 base, and 10 bases lay in between.